This T cell receptor (beta chain) is drawn from a study of early T cells in non-severe SARS-CoV-2 infection. This clonotype was recorded many times. CDR1 is SEHNR and CDR2 is FQNEAQ in the germline V gene (reference sequence). V lost 0 bases, J lost 8 bases, and 8 bases lay in between. The CDR3 consists of 13 residues. TCRdb re-called the 5' RACE reads through MiXCR, storing one row per CDR3 protein. The table shows 100,000 to 130,000 distinct CDR3 sequences, with 12% occurring only once. The clonotype comes from an adult who was a healthcare worker with PCR-confirmed SARS-CoV-2 infection or an uninfected control (not recorded which). This chain links TRBV7-9 with TRBJ1-3; D unclear. The sample taken for sequencing was whole blood. The CDR3 bases are TGTGCCAGCAGCTTAGCCGCATCGGACACCATATATTTT. This encodes CASSLAASDTIYF. Together with reference TRBV7-9 and TRBJ1-3, the CDR3 gives the full variable domain: DTGVSQNPRHKITKRGQNVTFRCDPISEHNRLYWYRQTLGQGPEFLTYFQNEAQLEKSRLLSDRFSAERPKGSFSTLEIQRTEQGDSAMYLCASSLAASDTIYFGEGSWLTVV.